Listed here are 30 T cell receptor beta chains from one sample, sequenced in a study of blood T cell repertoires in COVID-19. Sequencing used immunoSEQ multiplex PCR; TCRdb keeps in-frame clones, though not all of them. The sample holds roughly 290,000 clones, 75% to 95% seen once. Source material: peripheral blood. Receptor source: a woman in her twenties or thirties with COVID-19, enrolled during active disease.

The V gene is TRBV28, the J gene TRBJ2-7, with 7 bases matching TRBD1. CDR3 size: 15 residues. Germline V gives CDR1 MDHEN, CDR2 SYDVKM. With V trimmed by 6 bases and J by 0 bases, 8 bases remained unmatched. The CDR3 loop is CASSRPQGSSYEQYF. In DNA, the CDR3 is TGTGCCAGCAGCCGCCCACAGGGGAGCTCCTACGAGCAGTACTTC.

CDR3 loop: CASSSKPGFSNTGELFF. As DNA, the CDR3 is TGCGCCAGCAGCTCCAAACCAGGGTTTTCGAACACCGGGGAGCTGTTTTTT. The rearrangement links TRBV5-1 to TRBJ2-2; D may be TRBD1 (5 bases). The length of the CDR3 is 17 residues. V was clipped by 3 bases and J by 0 bases, with 15 bases between them. CDR1 SGHRS and CDR2 YFSETQ come from the germline V gene.

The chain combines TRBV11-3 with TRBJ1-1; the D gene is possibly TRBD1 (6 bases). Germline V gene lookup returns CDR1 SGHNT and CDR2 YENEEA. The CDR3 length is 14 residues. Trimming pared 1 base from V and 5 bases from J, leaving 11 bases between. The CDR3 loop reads CASSLGGPGTEAFF. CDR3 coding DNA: TGTGCCAGCAGCTTAGGGGGGCCAGGGACTGAAGCTTTCTTT.

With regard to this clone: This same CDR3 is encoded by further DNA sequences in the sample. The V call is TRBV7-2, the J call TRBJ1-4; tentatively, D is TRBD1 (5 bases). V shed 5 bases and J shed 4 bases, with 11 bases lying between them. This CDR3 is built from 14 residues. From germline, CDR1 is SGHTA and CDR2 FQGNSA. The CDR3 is CASSPDSFNEKLFF. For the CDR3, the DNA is TGTGCCAGCAGCCCTGACAGTTTTAATGAAAAACTGTTTTTT.

CDR3: CASSDQMNTEAFF. The CDR3 DNA sequence: TGCGCCAGCAGTGACCAAATGAACACTGAAGCTTTCTTT. J is TRBJ1-1 and V is TRBV10-1; no firm D call. V was clipped by 3 bases and J by 0 bases, with 5 bases between them. CDR1 is WNHNN and CDR2 is SYGVQD in the germline V gene (reference sequence). CDR3 size: 13 residues.

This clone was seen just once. CDR3 sequence reads: CASSFPPAVLAKNIQYF. The DNA for the CDR3 is TGTGCCAGCAGCTTTCCGCCGGCGGTCCTAGCCAAAAACATTCAGTACTTC. The genes are TRBV7-9 and TRBJ2-4, with no clear D. This CDR3 contains 17 residues. Germline V gene data show CDR1 as SEHNR and CDR2 as FQNEAQ (reference sequence). Between the trimmed V and J ends, which lost 3 bases and 0 bases, there was a span of 15 bases.

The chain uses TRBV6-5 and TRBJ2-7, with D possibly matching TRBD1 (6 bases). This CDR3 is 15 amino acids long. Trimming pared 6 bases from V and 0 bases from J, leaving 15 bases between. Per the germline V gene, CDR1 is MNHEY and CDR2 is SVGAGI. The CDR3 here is CASSSPADSSYEQYF. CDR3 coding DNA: TGTGCCAGCAGCTCGCCAGCGGACAGCTCCTACGAGCAGTACTTC.

DNA of the CDR3: TGTGCCAGCAGCTTATTTAGAGGACAGAACGATGGACAAACCAACAATGAGCAGTTCTTC. The encoded protein is CASSLFRGQNDGQTNNEQFF. The chain links TRBV7-3 to TRBJ2-1, with D perhaps TRBD1 (6 bases). CDR1 and CDR2 from the germline V gene are SGHTA and FQGTGA. The CDR3 is 20 residues long. Trimming removed 2 bases from V and 5 bases from J, with 28 bases in between.

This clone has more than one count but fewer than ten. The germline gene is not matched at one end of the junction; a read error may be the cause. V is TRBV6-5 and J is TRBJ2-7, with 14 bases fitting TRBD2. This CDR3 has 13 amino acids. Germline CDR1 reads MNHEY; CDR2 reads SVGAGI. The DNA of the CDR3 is TGTGCCAGCAGCCCCGGGACTAGCGGGAGAATCCACTTC. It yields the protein CASSPGTSGRIHF.

The CDR3 loop reads CAWSPRAKSEAFF. The CDR3 coding sequence is TGTGCCTGGAGCCCGAGGGCAAAATCTGAAGCTTTCTTT. The chain links TRBV30 to TRBJ1-1; D is ambiguous. The CDR3 spans 13 residues. Germline lookup yields CDR1 GTSNPN and CDR2 SVGIG (reference sequence). V was clipped by 3 bases and J by 6 bases, with 14 bases between them.

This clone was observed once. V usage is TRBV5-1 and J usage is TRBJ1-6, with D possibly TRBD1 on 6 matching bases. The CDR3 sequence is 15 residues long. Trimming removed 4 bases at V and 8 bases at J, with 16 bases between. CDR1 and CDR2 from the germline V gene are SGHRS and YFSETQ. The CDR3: CASSRGGVGYSPLHF. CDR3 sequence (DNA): TGCGCCAGCAGCAGAGGGGGAGTTGGTTATTCACCCCTCCACTTT.

The CDR3 is CASSGTSPGELFF. In DNA, the CDR3 is TGTGCCAGCAGCGGGACTAGTCCCGGGGAGCTGTTTTTT. The chain joins TRBV2 to TRBJ2-2; 8 positions agree with TRBD2. V lost 6 bases to trimming and J lost 6 bases; unmatched junction nucleotides: 3. CDR1 and CDR2 from the germline V gene are SNHLY and FYNNEI. This CDR3 spans 13 amino acids.

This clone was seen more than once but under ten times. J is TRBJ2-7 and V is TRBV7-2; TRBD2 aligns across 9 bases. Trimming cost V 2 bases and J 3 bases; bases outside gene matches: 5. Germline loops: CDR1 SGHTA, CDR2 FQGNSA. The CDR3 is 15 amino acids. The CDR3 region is CASSLIGLAIYEQYF. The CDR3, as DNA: TGTGCCAGCAGCTTAATAGGACTAGCGATCTACGAGCAGTACTTC.

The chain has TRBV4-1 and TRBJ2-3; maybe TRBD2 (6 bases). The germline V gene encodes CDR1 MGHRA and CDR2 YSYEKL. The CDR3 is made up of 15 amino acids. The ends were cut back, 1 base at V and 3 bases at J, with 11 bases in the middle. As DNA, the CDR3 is TGCGCCAGCAGCCAAGTGGCTAGCGCGACAGATACGCAGTATTTT. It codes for CASSQVASATDTQYF.

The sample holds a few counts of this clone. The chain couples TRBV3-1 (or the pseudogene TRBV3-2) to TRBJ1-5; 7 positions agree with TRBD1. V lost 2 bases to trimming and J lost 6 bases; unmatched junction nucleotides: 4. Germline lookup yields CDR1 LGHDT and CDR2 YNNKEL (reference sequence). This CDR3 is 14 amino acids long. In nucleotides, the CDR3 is TGTGCCAGCAGCCAAACAGGGGAAGGTCAGCCCCAGCATTTT. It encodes CASSQTGEGQPQHF.

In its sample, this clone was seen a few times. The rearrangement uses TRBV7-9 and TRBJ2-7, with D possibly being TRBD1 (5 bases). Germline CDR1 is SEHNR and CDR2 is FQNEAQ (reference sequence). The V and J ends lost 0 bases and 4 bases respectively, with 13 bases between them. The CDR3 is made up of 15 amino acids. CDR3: CASSLAQGTLYEQYF. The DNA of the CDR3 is TGTGCCAGCAGCTTAGCCCAGGGTACGTTGTACGAGCAGTACTTC.

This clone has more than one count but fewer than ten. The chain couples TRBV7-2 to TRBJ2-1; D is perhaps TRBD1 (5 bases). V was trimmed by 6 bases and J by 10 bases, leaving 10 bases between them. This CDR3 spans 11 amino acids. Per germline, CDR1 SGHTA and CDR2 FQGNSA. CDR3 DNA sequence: TGTGCCAGCAGAAAGACAGAAGAGCAGTTCTTC. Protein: CASRKTEEQFF.

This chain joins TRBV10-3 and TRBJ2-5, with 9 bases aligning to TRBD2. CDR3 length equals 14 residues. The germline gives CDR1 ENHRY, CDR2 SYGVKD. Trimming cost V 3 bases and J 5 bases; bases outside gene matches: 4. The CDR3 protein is CAISELSGSETQYF. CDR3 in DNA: TGTGCCATCAGTGAACTTAGCGGGAGTGAGACCCAGTACTTC.

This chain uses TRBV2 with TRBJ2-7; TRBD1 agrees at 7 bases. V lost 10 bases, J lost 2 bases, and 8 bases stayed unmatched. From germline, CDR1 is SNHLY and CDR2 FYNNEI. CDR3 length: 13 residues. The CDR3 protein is CATRRQGPYEQYF. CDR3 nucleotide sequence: TGTGCCACCAGACGACAGGGACCCTACGAGCAGTACTTC.

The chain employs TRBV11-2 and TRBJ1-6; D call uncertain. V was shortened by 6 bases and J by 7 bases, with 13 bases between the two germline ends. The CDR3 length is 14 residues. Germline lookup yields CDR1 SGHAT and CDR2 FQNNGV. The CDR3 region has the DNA TGTGCCAGCAGTCACCCGCCCGAGAATTCACCCCTCCACTTT. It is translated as CASSHPPENSPLHF.

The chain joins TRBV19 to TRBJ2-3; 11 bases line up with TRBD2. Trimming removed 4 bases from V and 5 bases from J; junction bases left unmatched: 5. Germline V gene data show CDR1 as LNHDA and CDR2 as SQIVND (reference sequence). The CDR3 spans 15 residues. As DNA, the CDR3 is TGTGCCAGTAGTACCCTAGCGGGAGGAAGAGATACGCAGTATTTT. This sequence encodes CASSTLAGGRDTQYF. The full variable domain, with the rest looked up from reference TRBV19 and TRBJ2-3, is DGGITQSPKYLFRKEGQNVTLSCEQNLNHDAMYWYRQDPGQGLRLIYYSQIVNDFQKGDIAEGYSVSREKKESFPLTVTSAQKNPTAFYLCASSTLAGGRDTQYFGPGTRLTVL.

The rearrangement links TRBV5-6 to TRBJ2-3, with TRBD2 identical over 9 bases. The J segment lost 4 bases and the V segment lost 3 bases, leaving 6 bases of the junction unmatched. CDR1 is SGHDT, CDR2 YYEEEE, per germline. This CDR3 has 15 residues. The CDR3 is CASSWGLAFADTQYF. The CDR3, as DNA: TGTGCCAGCAGCTGGGGACTAGCATTCGCAGATACGCAGTATTTT.

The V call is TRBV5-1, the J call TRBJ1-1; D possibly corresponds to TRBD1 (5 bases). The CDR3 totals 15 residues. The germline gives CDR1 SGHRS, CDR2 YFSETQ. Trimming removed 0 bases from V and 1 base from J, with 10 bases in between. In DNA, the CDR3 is TGCGCCAGCAGCTTGGTAGGGGCTCCGAACACTGAAGCTTTCTTT. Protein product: CASSLVGAPNTEAFF.

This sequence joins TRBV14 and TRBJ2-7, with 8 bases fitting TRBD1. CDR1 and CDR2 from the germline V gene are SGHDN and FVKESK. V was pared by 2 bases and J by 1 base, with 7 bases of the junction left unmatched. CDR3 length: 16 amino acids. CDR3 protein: CASSQPGQGVSYEQYF. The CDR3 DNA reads TGTGCCAGCAGCCAACCCGGACAGGGCGTATCCTACGAGCAGTACTTC.

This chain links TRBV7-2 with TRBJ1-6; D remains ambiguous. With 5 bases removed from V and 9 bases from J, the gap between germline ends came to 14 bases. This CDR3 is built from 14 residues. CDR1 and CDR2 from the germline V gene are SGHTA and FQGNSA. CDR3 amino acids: CASSPMRSGSPLHF. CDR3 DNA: TGTGCCAGCAGCCCTATGAGGAGTGGTTCACCCCTCCACTTT.

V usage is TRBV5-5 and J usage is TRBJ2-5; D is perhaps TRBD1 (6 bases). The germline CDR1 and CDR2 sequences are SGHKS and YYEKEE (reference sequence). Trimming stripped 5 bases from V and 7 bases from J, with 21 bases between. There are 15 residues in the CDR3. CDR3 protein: CASRETGSSLGTQYF. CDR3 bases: TGTGCCAGCAGAGAAACAGGGTCATCTCTGGGGACCCAGTACTTC.

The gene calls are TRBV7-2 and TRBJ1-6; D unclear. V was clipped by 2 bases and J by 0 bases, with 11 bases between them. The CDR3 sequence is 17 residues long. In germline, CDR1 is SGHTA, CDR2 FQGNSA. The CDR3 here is CASSLTRGSSYNSPLHF. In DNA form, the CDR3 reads TGTGCCAGCAGCTTAACCCGGGGAAGCTCCTATAATTCACCCCTCCACTTT.

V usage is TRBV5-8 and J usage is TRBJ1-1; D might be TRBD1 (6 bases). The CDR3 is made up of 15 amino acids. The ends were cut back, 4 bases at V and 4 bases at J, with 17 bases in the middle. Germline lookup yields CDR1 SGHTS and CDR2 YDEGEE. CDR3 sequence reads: CASSPVQGTATEAFF. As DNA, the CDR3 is TGTGCCAGCAGCCCGGTTCAGGGGACGGCCACTGAAGCTTTCTTT. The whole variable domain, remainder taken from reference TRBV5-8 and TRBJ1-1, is EAGVTQSPTHLIKTRGQQATLRCSPISGHTSVYWYQQALGLGLQFLLWYDEGEERNRGNFPPRFSGRQFPNYSSELNVNALELEDSALYLCASSPVQGTATEAFFGQGTRLTVV.

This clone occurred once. The CDR3 sequence is CASKGQADTGELFF. CDR3 in DNA: TGTGCCAGCAAAGGCCAGGCTGACACCGGGGAGCTGTTTTTT. The genes are TRBV28 and TRBJ2-2; D gene unclear. V gave up 7 bases and J gave up 3 bases, with 12 bases separating them. Germline-derived CDR1 and CDR2 are MDHEN and SYDVKM. This CDR3 is built from 14 residues.

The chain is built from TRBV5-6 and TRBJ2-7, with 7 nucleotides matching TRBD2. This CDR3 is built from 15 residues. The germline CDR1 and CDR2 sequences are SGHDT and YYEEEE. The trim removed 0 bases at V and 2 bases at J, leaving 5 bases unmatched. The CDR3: CASSLVGGLPYEQYF. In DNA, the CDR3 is TGTGCCAGCAGCTTGGTGGGAGGGCTCCCCTACGAGCAGTACTTC. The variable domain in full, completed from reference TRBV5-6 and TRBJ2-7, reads DAGVTQSPTHLIKTRGQQVTLRCSPKSGHDTVSWYQQALGQGPQFIFQYYEEEERQRGNFPDRFSGHQFPNYSSELNVNALLLGDSALYLCASSLVGGLPYEQYFGPGTRLTVT.